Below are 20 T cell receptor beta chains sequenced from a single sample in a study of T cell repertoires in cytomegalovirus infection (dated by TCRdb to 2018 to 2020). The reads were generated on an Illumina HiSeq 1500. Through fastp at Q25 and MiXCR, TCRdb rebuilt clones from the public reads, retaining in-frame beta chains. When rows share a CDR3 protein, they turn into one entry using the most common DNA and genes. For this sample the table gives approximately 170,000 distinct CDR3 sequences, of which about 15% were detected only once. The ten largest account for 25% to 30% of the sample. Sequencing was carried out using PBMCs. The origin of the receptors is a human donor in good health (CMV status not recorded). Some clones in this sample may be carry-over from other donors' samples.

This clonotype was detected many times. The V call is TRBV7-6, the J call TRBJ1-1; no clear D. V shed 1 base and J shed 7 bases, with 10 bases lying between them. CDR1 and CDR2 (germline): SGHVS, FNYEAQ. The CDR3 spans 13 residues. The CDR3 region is CASSLEYGYEAFF. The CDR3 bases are TGTGCCAGCAGCTTAGAATATGGTTATGAAGCTTTCTTT.

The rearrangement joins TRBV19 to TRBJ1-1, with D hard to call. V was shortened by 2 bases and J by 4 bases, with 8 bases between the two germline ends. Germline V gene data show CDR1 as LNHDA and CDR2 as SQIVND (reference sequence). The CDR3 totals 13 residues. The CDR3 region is CASSIRQFTEAFF. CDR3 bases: TGTGCCAGTAGTATACGACAATTCACTGAAGCTTTCTTT. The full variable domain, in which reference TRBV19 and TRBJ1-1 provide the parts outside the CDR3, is DGGITQSPKYLFRKEGQNVTLSCEQNLNHDAMYWYRQDPGQGLRLIYYSQIVNDFQKGDIAEGYSVSREKKESFPLTVTSAQKNPTAFYLCASSIRQFTEAFFGQGTRLTVV.

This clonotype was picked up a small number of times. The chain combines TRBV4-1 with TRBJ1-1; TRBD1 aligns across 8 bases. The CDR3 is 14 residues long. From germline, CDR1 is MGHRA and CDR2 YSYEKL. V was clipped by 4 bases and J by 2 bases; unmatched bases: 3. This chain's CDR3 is CASSRGQANTEAFF. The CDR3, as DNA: TGCGCCAGCAGCCGGGGACAGGCTAACACTGAAGCTTTCTTT.

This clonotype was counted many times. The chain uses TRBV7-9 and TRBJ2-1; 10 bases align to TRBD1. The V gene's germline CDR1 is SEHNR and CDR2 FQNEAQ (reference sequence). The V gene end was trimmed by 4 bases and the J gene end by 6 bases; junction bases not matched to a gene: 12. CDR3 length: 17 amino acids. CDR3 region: CASSSRDRGAQRNEQFF. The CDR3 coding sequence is TGTGCCAGCAGCTCCCGGGACAGGGGCGCCCAGCGCAATGAGCAGTTCTTC.

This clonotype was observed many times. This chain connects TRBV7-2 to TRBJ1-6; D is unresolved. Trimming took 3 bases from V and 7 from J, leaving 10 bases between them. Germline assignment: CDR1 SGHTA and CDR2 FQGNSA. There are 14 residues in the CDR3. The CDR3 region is CASSFMGENSPLHF. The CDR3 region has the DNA TGTGCCAGCAGCTTTATGGGTGAGAATTCACCCCTCCACTTT.

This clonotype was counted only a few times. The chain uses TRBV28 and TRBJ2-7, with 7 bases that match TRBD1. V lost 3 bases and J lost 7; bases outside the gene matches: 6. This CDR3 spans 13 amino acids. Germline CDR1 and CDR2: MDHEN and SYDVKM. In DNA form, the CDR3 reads TGTGCCAGCAGTTTGAGGGGGCTGGGGGAGCAGTACTTC. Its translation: CASSLRGLGEQYF.

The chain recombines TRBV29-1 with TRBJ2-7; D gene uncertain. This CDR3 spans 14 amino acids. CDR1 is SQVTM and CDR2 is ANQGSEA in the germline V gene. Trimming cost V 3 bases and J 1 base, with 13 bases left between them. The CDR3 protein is CSVELPEASYEQYF. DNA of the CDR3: TGCAGCGTTGAGCTCCCAGAGGCATCCTACGAGCAGTACTTC.

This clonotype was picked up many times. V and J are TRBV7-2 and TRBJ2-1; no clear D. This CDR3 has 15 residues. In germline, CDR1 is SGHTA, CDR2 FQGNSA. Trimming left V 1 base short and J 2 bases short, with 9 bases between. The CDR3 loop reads CASSLDGPTYNEQFF. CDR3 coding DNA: TGTGCCAGCAGCTTAGACGGACCCACCTACAATGAGCAGTTCTTC.

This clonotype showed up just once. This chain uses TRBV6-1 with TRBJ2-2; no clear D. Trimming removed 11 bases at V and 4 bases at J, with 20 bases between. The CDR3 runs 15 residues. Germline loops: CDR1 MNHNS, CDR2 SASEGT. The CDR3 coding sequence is TGTGCCGGCATAATTCTAGGAAAAGGCACCGGGGAGCTGTTTTTT. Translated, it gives CAGIILGKGTGELFF.

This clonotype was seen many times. The CDR3 loop reads CASSPTDTQYF. The DNA of the CDR3 is TGTGCCAGCAGCCCCACAGATACGCAGTATTTT. The chain recombines TRBV7-8 with TRBJ2-3; D gene uncertain. Trimming pared 5 bases from V and 2 bases from J, leaving 2 bases between. In germline, CDR1 is SGHVS, CDR2 FQNEAQ. The length of the CDR3 is 11 residues.

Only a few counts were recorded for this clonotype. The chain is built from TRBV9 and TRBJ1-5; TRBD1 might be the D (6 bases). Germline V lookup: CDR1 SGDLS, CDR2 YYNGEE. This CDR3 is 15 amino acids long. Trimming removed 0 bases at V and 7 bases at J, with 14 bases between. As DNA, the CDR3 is TGTGCCAGCAGCGTAGACGGGGGCGCAGCCCAGCCCCAGCATTTT. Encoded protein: CASSVDGGAAQPQHF.

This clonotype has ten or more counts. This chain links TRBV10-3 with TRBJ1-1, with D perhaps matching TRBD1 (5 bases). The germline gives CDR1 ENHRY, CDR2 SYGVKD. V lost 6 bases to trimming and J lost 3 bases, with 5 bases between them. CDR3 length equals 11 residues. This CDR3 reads CAIRGDTEAFF. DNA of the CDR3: TGTGCCATCAGGGGGGACACTGAAGCTTTCTTT.

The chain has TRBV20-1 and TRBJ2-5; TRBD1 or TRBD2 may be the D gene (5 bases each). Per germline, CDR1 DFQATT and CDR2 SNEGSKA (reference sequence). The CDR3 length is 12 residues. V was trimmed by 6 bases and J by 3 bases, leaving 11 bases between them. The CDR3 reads CSAGVAEETQYF. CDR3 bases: TGCAGTGCGGGGGTCGCAGAAGAGACCCAGTACTTC.

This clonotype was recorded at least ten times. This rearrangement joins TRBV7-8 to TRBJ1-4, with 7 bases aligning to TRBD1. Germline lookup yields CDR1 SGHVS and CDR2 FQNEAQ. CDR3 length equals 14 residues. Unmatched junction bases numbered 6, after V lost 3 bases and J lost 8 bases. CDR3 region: CASSFRQGREKLFF. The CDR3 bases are TGTGCCAGCAGCTTCAGACAGGGTCGGGAAAAACTGTTTTTT.

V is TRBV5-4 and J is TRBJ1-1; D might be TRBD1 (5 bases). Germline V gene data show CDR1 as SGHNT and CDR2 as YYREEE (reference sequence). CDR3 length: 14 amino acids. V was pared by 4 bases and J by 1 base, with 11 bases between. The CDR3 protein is CASSDTGPNTEAFF. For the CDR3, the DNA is TGTGCCAGCAGCGATACAGGACCGAACACTGAAGCTTTCTTT.

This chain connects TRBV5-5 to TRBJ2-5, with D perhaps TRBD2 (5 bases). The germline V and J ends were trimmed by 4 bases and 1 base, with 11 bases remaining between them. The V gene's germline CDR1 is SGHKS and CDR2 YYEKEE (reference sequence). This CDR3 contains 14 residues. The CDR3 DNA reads TGTGCCAGCAGCCGCCGGGAAATCCAAGAGACCCAGTACTTC. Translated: CASSRREIQETQYF.

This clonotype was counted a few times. The CDR3 DNA is TGTGCCAGCAGTCCCCCGGGACAGTACACTGAAGCTTTCTTT. Translated, it gives CASSPPGQYTEAFF. This chain joins TRBV6-2 or TRBV6-3 and TRBJ1-1; 7 bases map to TRBD1. Per germline, CDR1 MNHEY and CDR2 SVGEGT. This CDR3 region has 14 residues. V shed 5 bases, J shed 3 bases, and the junction held 6 bases outside the gene matches.

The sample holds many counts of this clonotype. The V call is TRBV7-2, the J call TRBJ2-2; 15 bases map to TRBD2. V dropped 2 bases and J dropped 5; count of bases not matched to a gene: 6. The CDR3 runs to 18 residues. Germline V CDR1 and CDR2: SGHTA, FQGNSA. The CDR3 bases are TGTGCCAGCAGCTTACTCGGACTAGCGGGAGGGCCGACCGGGGAGCTGTTTTTT. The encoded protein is CASSLLGLAGGPTGELFF.

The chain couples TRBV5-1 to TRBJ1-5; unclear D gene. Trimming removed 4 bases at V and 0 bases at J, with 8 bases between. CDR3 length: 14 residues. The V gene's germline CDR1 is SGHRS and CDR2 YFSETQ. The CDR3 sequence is CASSPTHSNQPQHF. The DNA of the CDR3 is TGCGCCAGCAGCCCGACACATAGCAATCAGCCCCAGCATTTT.

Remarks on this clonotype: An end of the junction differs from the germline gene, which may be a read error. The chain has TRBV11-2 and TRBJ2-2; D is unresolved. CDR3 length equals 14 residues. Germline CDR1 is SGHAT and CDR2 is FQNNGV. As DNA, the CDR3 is TGTGCCAGCAGCTTACAGCCGAGCACCGCGGAGCTGTTTTTT. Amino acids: CASSLQPSTAELFF.